A single T cell receptor (beta chain) is shown here with its context. The CDR3 consists of 15 residues. CDR1 ENHRY and CDR2 SYGVKD come from the germline V gene. Trimming pared 10 bases from V and 1 base from J, leaving 19 bases between. Described treatment: some 20 received Ad26.COV2.S at low or high dose, single or two shots; about 5 received placebo; per-sample allocation not given. Repertoires come from day 63 after the first vaccine or placebo injection. An Ad26 vector expressing Wuhan-strain SARS-CoV-2 spike constituted the vaccine. These data originate in a study of Ad26.COV2.S vaccination and SARS-CoV-2 variants. Only in-frame clones appear in the TCRdb table, and some are missing; sequencing was by immunoSEQ multiplex PCR. The table has hundreds of thousands of clones, over 75% seen once.

This sequence originates from a person aged 18-65 years who received the Ad26.COV2.S COVID-19 vaccine or a placebo. The sequencing used peripheral blood, collected in a trial of Ad26.COV2.S vaccine versus placebo. The V call is TRBV10-3, the J call TRBJ2-5, with TRBD1 as a possible D gene (6 bases). CDR3 bases: TGTGCCACTAACCGGGACACAGGGTCCCAAGAGACCCAGTACTTC. Translating it yields CATNRDTGSQETQYF.